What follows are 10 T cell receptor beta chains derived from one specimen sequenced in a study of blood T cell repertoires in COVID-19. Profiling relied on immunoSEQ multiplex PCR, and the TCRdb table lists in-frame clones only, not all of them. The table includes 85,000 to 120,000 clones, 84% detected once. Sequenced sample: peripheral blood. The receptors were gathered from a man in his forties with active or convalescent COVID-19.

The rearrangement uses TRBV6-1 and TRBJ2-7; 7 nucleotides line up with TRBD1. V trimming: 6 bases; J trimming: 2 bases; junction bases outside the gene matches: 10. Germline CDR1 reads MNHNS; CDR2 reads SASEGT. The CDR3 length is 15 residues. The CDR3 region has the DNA TGTGCCAGCAGCTACGGGACGGGGACAGCCTACGAGCAGTACTTC. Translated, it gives CASSYGTGTAYEQYF.

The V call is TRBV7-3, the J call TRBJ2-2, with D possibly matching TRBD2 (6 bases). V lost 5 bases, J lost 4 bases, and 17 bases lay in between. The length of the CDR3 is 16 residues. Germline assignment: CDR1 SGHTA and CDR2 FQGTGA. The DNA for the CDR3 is TGTGCCAGCAGCCCCCGCGGGGAAATAGGCACCGGGGAGCTGTTTTTT. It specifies CASSPRGEIGTGELFF.

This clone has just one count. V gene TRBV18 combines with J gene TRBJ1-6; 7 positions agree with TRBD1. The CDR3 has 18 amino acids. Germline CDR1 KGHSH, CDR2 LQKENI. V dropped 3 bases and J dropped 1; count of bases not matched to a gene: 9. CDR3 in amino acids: CASSPMGTADSYNSPLHF. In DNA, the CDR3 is TGTGCCAGCTCACCTATGGGGACAGCCGATTCCTATAATTCACCCCTCCACTTT.

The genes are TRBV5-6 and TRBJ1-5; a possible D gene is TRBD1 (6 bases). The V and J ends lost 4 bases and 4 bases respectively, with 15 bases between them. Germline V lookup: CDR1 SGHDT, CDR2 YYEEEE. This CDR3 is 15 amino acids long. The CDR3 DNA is TGTGCCAGCAGCCACTCCGGGACACCGAATCAGCCCCAGCATTTT. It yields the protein CASSHSGTPNQPQHF.

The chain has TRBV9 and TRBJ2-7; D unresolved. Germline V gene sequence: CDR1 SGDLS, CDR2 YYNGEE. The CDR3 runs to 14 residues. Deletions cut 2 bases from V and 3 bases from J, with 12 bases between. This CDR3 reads CASSVDLESYEQYF. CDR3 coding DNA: TGTGCCAGCAGCGTCGACCTAGAGAGCTACGAGCAGTACTTC.

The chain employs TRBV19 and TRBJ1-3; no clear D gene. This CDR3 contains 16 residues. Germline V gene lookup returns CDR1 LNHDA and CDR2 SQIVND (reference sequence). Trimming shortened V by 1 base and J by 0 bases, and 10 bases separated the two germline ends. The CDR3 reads CASSIGASNSGNTIYF. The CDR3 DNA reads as TGTGCCAGTAGTATAGGCGCTAGCAACTCTGGAAACACCATATATTTT.

The CDR3 is CSGQMNTEAFF. For the CDR3, the DNA is TGCAGTGGACAGATGAACACTGAAGCTTTCTTT. V and J are TRBV20-1 and TRBJ1-1; tentative D call: TRBD1 (5 bases). Germline V lookup: CDR1 DFQATT, CDR2 SNEGSKA (reference sequence). CDR3 length: 11 residues. Trimming took 7 bases from V and 0 from J, leaving 6 bases between them.

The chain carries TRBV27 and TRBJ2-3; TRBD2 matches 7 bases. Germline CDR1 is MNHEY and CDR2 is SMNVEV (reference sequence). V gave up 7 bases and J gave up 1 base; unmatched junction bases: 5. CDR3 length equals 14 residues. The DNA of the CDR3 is TGTGCCAGCACCCGGGCGGGGGGCACAGATACGCAGTATTTT. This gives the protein CASTRAGGTDTQYF.

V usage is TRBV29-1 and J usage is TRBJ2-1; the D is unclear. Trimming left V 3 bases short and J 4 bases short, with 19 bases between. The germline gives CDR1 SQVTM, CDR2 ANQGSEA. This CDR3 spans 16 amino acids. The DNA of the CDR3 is TGCAGCGTTGAGACAAAAGGTGTCTTCCTTTACAATGAGCAGTTCTTC. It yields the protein CSVETKGVFLYNEQFF.

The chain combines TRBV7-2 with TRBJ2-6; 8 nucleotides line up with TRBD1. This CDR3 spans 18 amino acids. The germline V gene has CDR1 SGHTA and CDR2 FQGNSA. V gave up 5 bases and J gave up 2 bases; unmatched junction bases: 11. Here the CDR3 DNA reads TGTGCCAGCAGCCACCCCCGGGACAGGAGCCCTGGGGCCAACGTCCTGACTTTC. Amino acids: CASSHPRDRSPGANVLTF.